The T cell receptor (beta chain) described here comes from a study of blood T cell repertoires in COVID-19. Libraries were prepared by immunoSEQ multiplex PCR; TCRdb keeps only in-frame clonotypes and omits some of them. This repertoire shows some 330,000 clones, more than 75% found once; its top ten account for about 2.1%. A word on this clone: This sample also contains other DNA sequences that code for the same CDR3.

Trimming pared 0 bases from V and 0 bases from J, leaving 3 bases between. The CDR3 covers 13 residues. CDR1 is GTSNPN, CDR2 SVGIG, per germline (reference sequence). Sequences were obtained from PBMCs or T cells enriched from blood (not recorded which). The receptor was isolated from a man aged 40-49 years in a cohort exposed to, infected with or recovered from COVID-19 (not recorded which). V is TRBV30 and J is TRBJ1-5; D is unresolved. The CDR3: CAWSVLSNQPQHF. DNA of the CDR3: TGTGCCTGGAGTGTTCTTAGCAATCAGCCCCAGCATTTT.